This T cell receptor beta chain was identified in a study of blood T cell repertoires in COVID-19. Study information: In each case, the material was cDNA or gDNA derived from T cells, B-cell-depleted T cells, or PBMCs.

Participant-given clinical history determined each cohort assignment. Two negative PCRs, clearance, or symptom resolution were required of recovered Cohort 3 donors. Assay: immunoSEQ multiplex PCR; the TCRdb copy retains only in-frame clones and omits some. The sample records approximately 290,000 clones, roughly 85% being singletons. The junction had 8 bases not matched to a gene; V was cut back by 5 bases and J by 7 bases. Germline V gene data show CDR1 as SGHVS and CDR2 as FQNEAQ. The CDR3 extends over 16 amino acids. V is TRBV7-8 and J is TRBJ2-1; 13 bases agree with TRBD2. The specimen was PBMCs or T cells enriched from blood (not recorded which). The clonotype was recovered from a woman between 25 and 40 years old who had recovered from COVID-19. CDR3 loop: CASSPGTSGTWNEQFF. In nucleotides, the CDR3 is TGTGCCAGCAGCCCCGGGACTAGCGGGACTTGGAATGAGCAGTTCTTC.